This T cell receptor beta chain was identified in a study of CD8 T cells in Susac syndrome. Study details: Among the Susac syndrome patients sequenced, over 5 had active disease and eight or nine were in remission.

In its sample, this clonotype was seen once. The CDR3 runs to 14 residues. Trimming shortened V by 5 bases and J by 4 bases, and 15 bases separated the two germline ends. Germline-derived CDR1 and CDR2 are GTSNPN and SVGIG (reference sequence). An amount of RNA that ranged from about 0.45 to 1 ug was reverse transcribed with random hexamers. Across 54 Vbeta and 13 Jbeta, TCR beta CDR3 was amplified with immunoSEQ multiplex PCR. TCRdb itself ran the immunoSEQ multiplex PCR reads through MiXCR, one entry per CDR3 protein. Of some 120,000 distinct CDR3 sequences listed, 90% to 95% are singletons. Sequenced material: CD8+ T cells from PBMCs. The origin of this receptor is a human donor with Susac syndrome. The chain uses TRBV30 and TRBJ2-1, with D unresolved. CDR3 region: CAWLGRDPYNEQFF. For the CDR3, the DNA is TGTGCCTGGCTAGGTAGAGATCCATACAATGAGCAGTTCTTC.